These 27 T cell receptor beta chains share one sample of origin, sequenced in a study of monozygotic twins with cystic fibrosis. Sequencing used immunoSEQ multiplex PCR; TCRdb keeps in-frame clones, though not all of them. The sample lists some 17,000 clones, around 96% seen once, with about 0.62% in the top ten. Sequencing was done on a sample of blood. These receptors were obtained from a girl aged 2 to 10 with cystic fibrosis.

The chain carries TRBV7-9 and TRBJ2-1; 11 nucleotides line up with TRBD2. The germline gives CDR1 SEHNR, CDR2 FQNEAQ (reference sequence). The CDR3 has 19 residues. V shed 4 bases and J 7 bases; nucleotides not matched to a gene: 18. The CDR3 DNA reads as TGTGCCAGCAGCTCAGGGTTCCTAGCGGGGGGACGCCTCGAAAATGAGCAGTTCTTC. This gives the protein CASSSGFLAGGRLENEQFF. Full variable domain (rest looked up from reference TRBV7-9 and TRBJ2-1): DTGVSQNPRHKITKRGQNVTFRCDPISEHNRLYWYRQTLGQGPEFLTYFQNEAQLEKSRLLSDRFSAERPKGSFSTLEIQRTEQGDSAMYLCASSSGFLAGGRLENEQFFGPGTRLTVL.

J is TRBJ1-1 and V is TRBV27; the match to TRBD1 covers 10 bases. Germline CDR1 reads MNHEY; CDR2 reads SMNVEV (reference sequence). This CDR3 is built from 15 residues. After removal of 1 base from V and 4 bases from J, the junction contained 3 bases not matched to a gene. The CDR3 DNA is TGTGCCAGCAGTTTATTAGGACAGGGGGGCACTGAAGCTTTCTTT. Translation gives CASSLLGQGGTEAFF.

This chain links TRBV11-3 with TRBJ1-2; TRBD1 aligns across 7 bases. Trimming took 2 bases from V and 2 from J; bases not matched to a gene: 2. The V gene's germline CDR1 is SGHNT and CDR2 YENEEA. This CDR3 comprises 14 residues. The CDR3 DNA reads TGTGCCAGCAGCTTAAACAGGGGAAACTATGGCTACACCTTC. Encoded protein: CASSLNRGNYGYTF.

The V call is TRBV23-1, the J call TRBJ2-3; TRBD1 agrees at 8 bases. TRBV23-1 is given ORF status, its function remaining uncertain. Trimming cost V 4 bases and J 2 bases; bases outside gene matches: 8. The CDR3 loop spans 16 amino acids. The CDR3 region is CASSLRTGRDTDTQYF. The CDR3 nucleotides are TGCGCCAGCAGTCTCCGGACAGGGAGAGACACAGATACGCAGTATTTT.

The table lists this clone with a count of one. This chain connects TRBV14 to TRBJ2-1; D not resolved. The CDR3 is made up of 14 amino acids. Germline-derived CDR1 and CDR2 are SGHDN and FVKESK. V dropped 0 bases and J dropped 15 bases, with 18 bases sitting between them. The DNA of the CDR3 is TGTGCCAGCAGCCAAGATCGGATCCAGGCGGTGGTGTTCTTC. This encodes CASSQDRIQAVVFF.

The chain uses TRBV6-5 and TRBJ2-7; no reliable D call. Germline V gives CDR1 MNHEY, CDR2 SVGAGI. With 8 bases removed from V and 2 bases from J, the gap between germline ends came to 13 bases. CDR3 length: 13 amino acids. The CDR3 protein is CASSGPPAYEQYF. Written as DNA, the CDR3 is TGTGCCAGCTCCGGGCCACCAGCCTACGAGCAGTACTTC.

The J gene is TRBJ1-3, the V gene TRBV29-1; no clear D gene. The CDR3 is 13 residues long. Germline V gene lookup returns CDR1 SQVTM and CDR2 ANQGSEA. The ends were cut back, 2 bases at V and 0 bases at J, with 5 bases in the middle. CDR3 sequence reads: CSVEISSGNTIYF. The CDR3 nucleotides read TGCAGCGTTGAAATAAGCTCTGGAAACACCATATATTTT.

V gene TRBV7-9 combines with J gene TRBJ2-7, with D maybe TRBD1 (6 bases). This CDR3 has 14 amino acids. The germline V gene encodes CDR1 SEHNR and CDR2 FQNEAQ (reference sequence). Trimming shortened V by 6 bases and J by 0 bases, and 12 bases separated the two germline ends. The DNA for the CDR3 is TGTGCCAGCAGTAAAACAGGGCACTCCTACGAGCAGTACTTC. Protein product: CASSKTGHSYEQYF.

The J gene is TRBJ2-4, the V gene TRBV11-2; no reliable D call. In germline, CDR1 is SGHAT, CDR2 FQNNGV. The V gene lost 3 bases and the J gene lost 0 bases, with 9 bases spanning the gap. The CDR3 contains 15 residues. CDR3 region: CASSFPGLAKNIQYF. The DNA of the CDR3 is TGTGCCAGCAGCTTCCCCGGGCTAGCCAAAAACATTCAGTACTTC.

This clone was found once. V gene TRBV7-2 combines with J gene TRBJ1-1, with 8 bases aligning to TRBD1. Germline V gene sequence: CDR1 SGHTA, CDR2 FQGNSA. The V segment lost 5 bases and the J segment 5 bases; nucleotides outside the gene matches: 4. This CDR3 region has 13 residues. The CDR3 reads CASSPQGGTEAFF. DNA of the CDR3: TGTGCCAGCAGCCCACAGGGGGGGACTGAAGCTTTCTTT. The variable domain in full, with the rest retrieved from reference TRBV7-2 and TRBJ1-1, is GAGVSQSPSNKVTEKGKDVELRCDPISGHTALYWYRQSLGQGLEFLIYFQGNSAPDKSGLPSDRFSAERTGGSVSTLTIQRTQQEDSAVYLCASSPQGGTEAFFGQGTRLTVV.

The chain links TRBV19 to TRBJ2-7; no firm D call. The germline V gene encodes CDR1 LNHDA and CDR2 SQIVND (reference sequence). The CDR3 is made up of 11 amino acids. With 6 bases removed from V and 3 bases from J, the gap between germline ends came to 6 bases. The CDR3 sequence: CASRGYYEQYF. The CDR3, as DNA: TGTGCCAGTAGGGGCTACTACGAGCAGTACTTC.

This sequence joins TRBV30 and TRBJ1-5; 8 bases map to TRBD1. V shed 0 bases, J shed 3 bases, and the junction held 4 bases outside the gene matches. CDR3 length: 15 residues. Germline V gene lookup returns CDR1 GTSNPN and CDR2 SVGIG (reference sequence). CDR3 sequence: CAWSVGTGINQPQHF. CDR3 DNA: TGTGCCTGGAGTGTAGGGACAGGAATCAATCAGCCCCAGCATTTT.

The CDR3 DNA sequence: TGTGCCAGCAGCCCCCAGGGATATGGCTACACCTTC. Translation gives CASSPQGYGYTF. This chain connects TRBV7-2 to TRBJ1-2; tentatively, D is TRBD1 (5 bases). V was cut by 5 bases and J by 5 bases, with 9 bases left in between. The CDR3 is 12 amino acids. The V gene's germline CDR1 is SGHTA and CDR2 FQGNSA.

The rearrangement links TRBV6-6 to TRBJ1-4, with D uncertain. Germline V gives CDR1 MNHNY, CDR2 SVGAGI (reference sequence). The CDR3 is made up of 15 amino acids. Trimming took off 2 bases at V and 3 bases at J, with 10 bases between the two ends. The chain's CDR3 is CASSYGSVSNEKLFF. The CDR3 nucleotides read TGTGCCAGCAGTTACGGGTCTGTGTCTAATGAAAAACTGTTTTTT.

This chain connects TRBV7-2 to TRBJ1-4; 9 bases match TRBD1. CDR1 is SGHTA and CDR2 is FQGNSA in the germline V gene. Trimming cost V 5 bases and J 8 bases; bases outside gene matches: 6. This CDR3 region has 14 residues. In DNA form, the CDR3 reads TGTGCCAGCAGCCGGGACAGGGTTGGGGAAAAACTGTTTTTT. It is translated as CASSRDRVGEKLFF.

This chain connects TRBV20-1 to TRBJ1-1; D remains ambiguous. V was shortened by 2 bases and J by 6 bases, with 4 bases between the two germline ends. Germline V gene data show CDR1 as DFQATT and CDR2 as SNEGSKA (reference sequence). The CDR3 loop spans 10 amino acids. CDR3 amino acids: CSARNSEAFF. CDR3 DNA: TGCAGTGCTAGAAACTCTGAAGCTTTCTTT.

This clone was picked up one time. The chain recombines TRBV30 with TRBJ1-2; the D is unclear. V was pared by 0 bases and J by 2 bases, with 1 base between. The CDR3 has 11 amino acids. Germline V gene lookup returns CDR1 GTSNPN and CDR2 SVGIG (reference sequence). The CDR3 DNA is TGTGCCTGGAGTGTAAACTATGGCTACACCTTC. Its translation: CAWSVNYGYTF.

The J gene is TRBJ1-2, the V gene TRBV11-2; unclear D gene. The length of the CDR3 is 14 residues. Germline assignment: CDR1 SGHAT and CDR2 FQNNGV. V shed 0 bases and J shed 1 base, with 6 bases lying between them. The chain's CDR3 is CASSLDPHNYGYTF. CDR3 sequence (DNA): TGTGCCAGCAGCTTAGACCCTCATAACTATGGCTACACCTTC.

This chain links TRBV7-9 with TRBJ2-5; no clear D gene. Trimming removed 7 bases from V and 1 base from J, with 7 bases in between. The CDR3 spans 12 residues. Germline V gives CDR1 SEHNR, CDR2 FQNEAQ (reference sequence). CDR3 sequence (DNA): TGTGCCAGCAATCCTATCCAAGAGACCCAGTACTTC. Translating it yields CASNPIQETQYF.

The chain employs TRBV19 and TRBJ1-2, with a possible D match to TRBD1 (6 bases). CDR1 and CDR2 (germline): LNHDA, SQIVND (reference sequence). Trimming took 7 bases from V and 3 from J, leaving 12 bases between them. The CDR3 has 13 amino acids. This chain's CDR3 is CASNPTGYYGYTF. CDR3 bases: TGTGCCAGTAATCCAACAGGGTACTATGGCTACACCTTC.

V gene TRBV28 combines with J gene TRBJ1-5; D not resolved. Trimming shortened V by 2 bases and J by 0 bases, and 8 bases separated the two germline ends. The CDR3 runs to 15 residues. Germline V gene data show CDR1 as MDHEN and CDR2 as SYDVKM. The CDR3 bases are TGTGCCAGCAGTTTACTTCACGATAGCAATCAGCCCCAGCATTTT. Protein: CASSLLHDSNQPQHF.

Here the CDR3 reads CASSLSTASSGNTIYF. CDR3 sequence (DNA): TGTGCCAGCAGTTTATCGACCGCGAGCTCTGGAAACACCATATATTTT. The chain employs TRBV27 and TRBJ1-3; D gene unclear. CDR1 MNHEY and CDR2 SMNVEV come from the germline V gene (reference sequence). There are 16 residues in the CDR3. The ends were cut back, 0 bases at V and 0 bases at J, with 9 bases in the middle.

The genes are TRBV10-3 and TRBJ2-3, with 10 bases lining up with TRBD2. Trimming removed 7 bases from V and 5 bases from J; junction bases left unmatched: 9. Germline-derived CDR1 and CDR2 are ENHRY and SYGVKD. The CDR3 totals 15 residues. CDR3 DNA: TGTGCCATCAAAGGGGTAGCGGGGGGACTAGATACGCAGTATTTT. Protein sequence: CAIKGVAGGLDTQYF.

This sequence joins TRBV18 and TRBJ2-3; 7 bases align to TRBD2. There are 15 residues in the CDR3. Germline CDR1 KGHSH, CDR2 LQKENI. V dropped 2 bases and J dropped 2; count of bases not matched to a gene: 4. CDR3 loop: CASSPMAGDTDTQYF. The CDR3 DNA is TGTGCCAGCTCACCAATGGCGGGGGACACAGATACGCAGTATTTT.

The V gene is TRBV4-3, the J gene TRBJ2-3; TRBD2 aligns across 9 bases. Losses at the gene ends were 1 base for V and 5 bases for J; bases not matched to a gene: 10. The CDR3 covers 17 residues. Germline CDR1 LGHNA, CDR2 YSLEER. The CDR3 sequence: CASSQGSGGGALDTQYF. DNA for the CDR3: TGCGCCAGCAGCCAAGGTTCCGGCGGGGGGGCGTTAGATACGCAGTATTTT.

This sequence joins TRBV19 and TRBJ2-7; a weak D match, TRBD1 (5 bases). There are 11 residues in the CDR3. CDR1 is LNHDA, CDR2 SQIVND, per germline (reference sequence). Trimming removed 5 bases at V and 5 bases at J, with 7 bases between. The CDR3 is CASSFRDEQYF. In nucleotides, the CDR3 is TGTGCCAGTAGTTTCAGGGACGAGCAGTACTTC.

The chain is built from TRBV4-3 and TRBJ2-3; 11 bases are shared with TRBD2. The CDR3 length is 17 residues. The V gene's germline CDR1 is LGHNA and CDR2 YSLEER. Unmatched junction bases numbered 7, after V lost 3 bases and J lost 2 bases. The CDR3 DNA reads TGCGCCAGCAGCCAGTTGGCGGGACTAGCGGCCACAGATACGCAGTATTTT. Its protein product is CASSQLAGLAATDTQYF.